This T cell receptor beta chain was identified during a study of naive and memory T cell subsets. The SP2 primer and nested alpha and beta constant region primers amplified ligated cDNA in four rounds. TCRdb called the UMI-ligation and nested PCR reads again in MiXCR, with one record for every CDR3 protein. This repertoire shows about 26,000 distinct CDR3 sequences, over 4% found once; its top ten account for approximately 7.4%. A UMI-containing oligonucleotide was joined by 3' ligation to the TCR cDNA template. In its sample, this clonotype was seen many times. This CDR3 is 16 amino acids long. Germline loops: CDR1 MNHEY, CDR2 SVGEGT. Between the trimmed V and J ends, which lost 7 bases and 7 bases, there was a span of 23 bases.

The sequence came from an adult in good health. The chain has TRBV6-2 or TRBV6-3 and TRBJ1-5; D perhaps matches TRBD1 (6 bases). The sample was blood. The CDR3 sequence is CASTKPGHGAPQPQHF. DNA for the CDR3: TGTGCCAGCACCAAGCCGGGACACGGCGCGCCACAGCCCCAGCATTTT.